Shown below are 28 T cell receptor beta chains from a single sample sequenced in a study of cytomegalovirus exposure and HLA in healthy donors. The PCR made use of 60 Vbeta and 13 Jbeta primers. TCRdb's copy holds only in-frame clones and misses some; the assay was immunoSEQ multiplex PCR. The sample carries 100,000 or so clones, approximately 75% recorded once. The sample comprised PBMCs. Receptors were obtained from a woman between 35 and 50 years old in good health and CMV-seronegative.

This chain uses TRBV6-1 with TRBJ1-4; TRBD1 matches 10 bases. J was trimmed by 6 bases and V by 4 bases; bases with no gene match: 5. The CDR3 runs 15 residues. From germline, CDR1 is MNHNS and CDR2 SASEGT. CDR3 region: CASSGSGQGYEKLFF. The CDR3 DNA follows: TGTGCCAGCAGTGGCTCGGGACAGGGGTATGAAAAACTGTTTTTT.

The chain has TRBV11-2 and TRBJ2-2, with D tentatively TRBD2 (5 bases). Trimming pared 9 bases from V and 0 bases from J, leaving 11 bases between. The length of the CDR3 is 14 residues. Germline CDR1 is SGHAT and CDR2 is FQNNGV. The CDR3 spells CASGSASNTGELFF. The CDR3 DNA is TGTGCCAGTGGTAGCGCTTCGAACACCGGGGAGCTGTTTTTT.

The chain uses TRBV4-2 and TRBJ2-1; a possible D gene is TRBD2 (6 bases). CDR3 length equals 16 residues. V lost 0 bases and J lost 4, with 13 bases in between. Per germline, CDR1 LGHNA and CDR2 YNFKEQ. The CDR3 nucleotides are TGTGCCAGCAGCCAAGAATCAACGGGGGTGTACAATGAGCAGTTCTTC. Protein sequence: CASSQESTGVYNEQFF.

The DNA of the CDR3 is TGTGCCAGCAGTTTGTCCGGGACTAGCGGGAGTGAGCAGTTCTTC. Translation gives CASSLSGTSGSEQFF. The genes are TRBV27 and TRBJ2-1; 14 bases map to TRBD2. V trimming: 3 bases; J trimming: 9 bases; junction bases outside the gene matches: 4. The CDR3 is 15 amino acids. Per germline, CDR1 MNHEY and CDR2 SMNVEV (reference sequence).

The chain joins TRBV5-4 to TRBJ2-7; 12 bases fit TRBD2. There are 15 residues in the CDR3. The V and J ends lost 4 bases and 2 bases, in that order; junction bases with no gene match: 4. Germline V CDR1 and CDR2: SGHNT, YYREEE (reference sequence). The DNA for the CDR3 is TGTGCCAGCAGCCTCGGACTAGCGGGGACCTACGAGCAGTACTTC. This translates into CASSLGLAGTYEQYF.

The rearrangement joins TRBV7-9 to TRBJ1-1; D is unclear. The V and J ends lost 3 bases and 4 bases respectively, with 6 bases between them. Germline V gene lookup returns CDR1 SEHNR and CDR2 FQNEAQ (reference sequence). This CDR3 is 12 amino acids long. CDR3 DNA sequence: TGTGCCAGCAGCTTTACTGGCACTGAAGCTTTCTTT. It codes for CASSFTGTEAFF.

The chain couples TRBV28 to TRBJ2-7; possible D gene TRBD2, 5 bases. The CDR3 covers 14 residues. Germline V gene sequence: CDR1 MDHEN, CDR2 SYDVKM. Deletions cut 6 bases from V and 4 bases from J, with 16 bases between. CDR3 DNA sequence: TGTGCCAGCAGGGTTTCTAGTTCGGGGTACGAGCAGTACTTC. It yields the protein CASRVSSSGYEQYF.

This clone appeared once. The rearrangement links TRBV29-1 to TRBJ2-2, with D perhaps TRBD2 (10 bases). In germline, CDR1 is SQVTM, CDR2 ANQGSEA. The CDR3 consists of 21 residues. Trimming removed 6 bases from V and 6 bases from J, with 38 bases in between. The CDR3 loop is CSVDTGGGGSGRPEGPGELFF. CDR3 nucleotide sequence: TGCAGCGTAGATACAGGGGGCGGAGGTAGCGGGAGGCCCGAGGGGCCCGGGGAGCTGTTTTTT.

This clone showed up just a few times. The CDR3 bases are TGTGCCAGGGGACTAGCGGGCACAGATACGCAGTATTTT. This translates into CARGLAGTDTQYF. V usage is TRBV7-9 and J usage is TRBJ2-3; 11 bases line up with TRBD2. The germline CDR1 and CDR2 sequences are SEHNR and FQNEAQ (reference sequence). J gave up 1 base and V 9 bases, and 0 bases lay outside the gene matches. The CDR3 is 13 amino acids.

This chain links TRBV13 with TRBJ2-5, with TRBD2 matching 8 bases. The trim removed 0 bases at V and 0 bases at J, leaving 6 bases unmatched. The CDR3 consists of 17 residues. Per germline, CDR1 PRHDT and CDR2 FYEKMQ (reference sequence). The CDR3 here is CASSLGVGGVYQETQYF. For the CDR3, the DNA is TGTGCCAGCAGCTTAGGGGTCGGGGGGGTCTACCAAGAGACCCAGTACTTC.

The count of this clone is one. The chain couples TRBV5-4 to TRBJ1-2, with a weak D call TRBD1 (6 bases). Germline CDR1 SGHNT, CDR2 YYREEE (reference sequence). The CDR3 runs 14 residues. Trimming cost V 0 bases and J 2 bases, with 8 bases left between them. CDR3 sequence reads: CASSLGQENYGYTF. The CDR3 coding sequence is TGTGCCAGCAGCTTGGGACAGGAGAACTATGGCTACACCTTC.

The chain recombines TRBV7-9 with TRBJ2-2; tentatively, D is TRBD2 (5 bases). Looked up from germline, CDR1 is SEHNR and CDR2 is FQNEAQ (reference sequence). This CDR3 has 14 residues. Trimming left V 3 bases short and J 4 bases short, with 9 bases between. The DNA for the CDR3 is TGTGCCAGCAGCTTGGCGGAGGCCACCGGGGAGCTGTTTTTT. It translates to CASSLAEATGELFF.

This clone was observed a single time. CDR3 protein: CASSGYRGSEAFF. For the CDR3, the DNA is TGTGCCAGCAGTGGTTACAGGGGATCCGAAGCTTTCTTT. The J gene is TRBJ1-1, the V gene TRBV6-1, with TRBD1 identical over 7 bases. The CDR3 is made up of 13 amino acids. With 4 bases clipped from V and 8 bases from J, the junction kept 7 bases outside the gene matches. CDR1 is MNHNS and CDR2 is SASEGT in the germline V gene.

The chain joins TRBV27 to TRBJ2-7, with D tentatively TRBD1 (6 bases). CDR1 and CDR2 (germline): MNHEY, SMNVEV (reference sequence). Trimming stripped 2 bases from V and 1 base from J, with 12 bases between. This CDR3 has 15 residues. CDR3 nucleotides: TGTGCCAGCAGTTTAAACCACAGGGAGTCCTACGAGCAGTACTTC. Translating it yields CASSLNHRESYEQYF.

Note on this clone: The same CDR3 can be traced to other DNA sequences in this sample. CDR3 protein: CASSQGNTEAFF. CDR3 in DNA: TGTGCCAGCAGCCAGGGGAACACTGAAGCTTTCTTT. The chain couples TRBV5-4 to TRBJ1-1, with D perhaps TRBD1 (5 bases). Per germline, CDR1 SGHNT and CDR2 YYREEE (reference sequence). Trimming pared 4 bases from V and 1 base from J, leaving 5 bases between. This CDR3 has 12 residues. The full variable domain, with the rest looked up from reference TRBV5-4 and TRBJ1-1, is ETGVTQSPTHLIKTRGQQVTLRCSSQSGHNTVSWYQQALGQGPQFIFQYYREEENGRGNFPPRFSGLQFPNYSSELNVNALELDDSALYLCASSQGNTEAFFGQGTRLTVV.

V usage is TRBV5-6 and J usage is TRBJ2-7; 9 positions match TRBD1. V shed 4 bases, J shed 6 bases, and the junction held 20 bases outside the gene matches. The CDR3 is 18 residues long. Looked up from germline, CDR1 is SGHDT and CDR2 is YYEEEE. CDR3: CASSPPGQGFIWVSEQYF. CDR3 in DNA: TGTGCCAGCAGCCCACCGGGACAGGGCTTCATTTGGGTCTCCGAGCAGTACTTC.

Of note for this clone: At one end, the junction sequence differs from germline, possibly due to a read error. The chain joins TRBV7-9 to TRBJ1-1; weak D call: TRBD1 (5 bases). The CDR3 has 12 residues. Germline V CDR1 and CDR2: SEHNR, FQNEAQ (reference sequence). The CDR3, as DNA: TGTTCCAGCAGCTTTCAGGGCACTGAAGCTTTCTTT. This encodes CSSSFQGTEAFF.

V gene TRBV19 combines with J gene TRBJ1-5; TRBD1 agrees at 10 bases. J gave up 5 bases and V 7 bases, and 17 bases lay outside the gene matches. The CDR3 has 18 residues. Germline V CDR1 and CDR2: LNHDA, SQIVND (reference sequence). The CDR3 bases are TGTGCCAGTAACCCCCATTACCTGGGACAGGGGAACTATCAGCCCCAGCATTTT. This encodes CASNPHYLGQGNYQPQHF.

The V and J genes are TRBV11-2 and TRBJ1-4; the match to TRBD1 covers 8 bases. After removal of 5 bases from V and 0 bases from J, the junction contained 11 bases not matched to a gene. The germline gives CDR1 SGHAT, CDR2 FQNNGV. The CDR3 is 18 amino acids. CDR3 coding DNA: TGTGCCAGCAGCGGGCTCAGGGGGCCATTTGCAACTAATGAAAAACTGTTTTTT. It translates to CASSGLRGPFATNEKLFF.

The CDR3 loop reads CASSQREGPYEQFF. The CDR3 nucleotides are TGCGCCAGCAGCCAGCGGGAGGGCCCCTATGAGCAGTTCTTC. The V call is TRBV10-2, the J call TRBJ2-1, with TRBD2 identical over 10 bases. Germline CDR1 and CDR2: WSHSY and SAAADI. This CDR3 is 14 amino acids long. V gave up 6 bases and J gave up 8 bases; unmatched junction bases: 7.

By sample share, this clone is medium-sized. This chain links TRBV6-4 with TRBJ2-1, with 10 bases lining up with TRBD2. This CDR3 spans 16 amino acids. Per the germline V gene, CDR1 is MRHNA and CDR2 is SNTAGT. J was trimmed by 2 bases and V by 0 bases; bases with no gene match: 1. DNA of the CDR3: TGTGCCAGCAGTGACTCAGCGGGGGGGCCCTACAATGAGCAGTTCTTC. This gives the protein CASSDSAGGPYNEQFF.

The rearrangement links TRBV30 to TRBJ1-1, with D perhaps matching TRBD1 (6 bases). Germline CDR1 is GTSNPN and CDR2 is SVGIG (reference sequence). This CDR3 is built from 13 residues. The V and J ends lost 2 bases and 5 bases respectively, with 12 bases between them. CDR3 DNA sequence: TGTGCCTGGAGTCGGGGGGCGGGTACTGAAGCTTTCTTT. This gives the protein CAWSRGAGTEAFF.

The V gene is TRBV25-1, the J gene TRBJ2-5; 9 positions agree with TRBD2. The DNA end favors TRBJ2-7, so the J call may be wrong. Germline V gives CDR1 MGHDK, CDR2 SYGVNS. This CDR3 comprises 14 residues. CDR3 sequence: CASSNSGSYYEQYF. CDR3 DNA: TGTGCCAGCAGTAATAGCGGGAGTTACTACGAGCAGTACTTC.

The chain recombines TRBV6-1 with TRBJ1-4, with 11 positions matching TRBD1. The germline CDR1 and CDR2 sequences are MNHNS and SASEGT. The CDR3 loop spans 15 amino acids. The V segment lost 6 bases and the J segment 8 bases; nucleotides outside the gene matches: 8. DNA for the CDR3: TGTGCCAGCAGGGACAGGGGGCGATTGGGGGAAAAACTGTTTTTT. This gives the protein CASRDRGRLGEKLFF.

The chain links TRBV19 to TRBJ1-5; maybe TRBD1 (6 bases). The V gene lost 3 bases and the J gene lost 3 bases, with 12 bases spanning the gap. CDR3 length: 15 residues. Looked up from germline, CDR1 is LNHDA and CDR2 is SQIVND (reference sequence). CDR3 region: CASSIGGAHNQPQHF. CDR3 nucleotide sequence: TGTGCCAGTAGTATCGGGGGGGCCCACAATCAGCCCCAGCATTTT.

A single count supports this clone. V is TRBV9 and J is TRBJ2-5; 7 bases are a match to TRBD2. The last part of the DNA fits TRBJ2-7 better; the J call may be wrong. This CDR3 comprises 14 residues. Looked up from germline, CDR1 is SGDLS and CDR2 is YYNGEE. In nucleotides, the CDR3 is TGTGCCAGCAGCGTGGGAGGGAGCTCCTACGAGCAGTACTTC. Translated, it gives CASSVGGSSYEQYF.

The CDR3 sequence: CASSQGLRTQYF. The DNA for the CDR3 is TGCGCCAGCAGCCAGGGACTTCGGACGCAGTATTTT. The chain couples TRBV4-1 to TRBJ2-3; maybe TRBD2 (6 bases). This CDR3 has 12 residues. V was trimmed by 3 bases and J by 9 bases, leaving 10 bases between them. Germline V CDR1 and CDR2: MGHRA, YSYEKL.

This clone was seen a few times. This chain joins TRBV9 and TRBJ2-1; TRBD2 is a possible D gene (6 bases). Germline V lookup: CDR1 SGDLS, CDR2 YYNGEE. CDR3 length: 15 amino acids. The V end was cut by 0 bases, the J end by 6 bases, with 13 bases between. CDR3 loop: CASSVEASVINEQFF. CDR3 coding DNA: TGTGCCAGCAGCGTAGAGGCTAGCGTCATCAATGAGCAGTTCTTC. The full variable domain, with the rest looked up from reference TRBV9 and TRBJ2-1, is DSGVTQTPKHLITATGQRVTLRCSPRSGDLSVYWYQQSLDQGLQFLIQYYNGEERAKGNILERFSAQQFPDLHSELNLSSLELGDSALYFCASSVEASVINEQFFGPGTRLTVL.